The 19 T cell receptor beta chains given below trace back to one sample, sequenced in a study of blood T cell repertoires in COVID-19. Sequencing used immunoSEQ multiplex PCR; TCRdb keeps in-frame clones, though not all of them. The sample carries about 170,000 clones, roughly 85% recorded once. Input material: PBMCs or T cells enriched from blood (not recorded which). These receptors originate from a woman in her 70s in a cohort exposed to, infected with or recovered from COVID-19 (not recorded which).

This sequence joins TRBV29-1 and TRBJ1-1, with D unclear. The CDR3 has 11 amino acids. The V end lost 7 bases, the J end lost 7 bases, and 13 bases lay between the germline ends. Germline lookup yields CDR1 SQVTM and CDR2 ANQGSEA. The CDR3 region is CSGRGLNEAFF. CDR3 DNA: TGCAGCGGACGAGGGCTAAATGAAGCTTTCTTT.

DNA of the CDR3: TGTGCCAGCAGTGATCCCCTCACAGGGAACACTGAAGCTTTCTTT. It translates to CASSDPLTGNTEAFF. The rearrangement links TRBV6-4 to TRBJ1-1; maybe TRBD1 (5 bases). Germline loops: CDR1 MRHNA, CDR2 SNTAGT. V was pared by 3 bases and J by 1 base, with 12 bases between. This CDR3 spans 15 amino acids.

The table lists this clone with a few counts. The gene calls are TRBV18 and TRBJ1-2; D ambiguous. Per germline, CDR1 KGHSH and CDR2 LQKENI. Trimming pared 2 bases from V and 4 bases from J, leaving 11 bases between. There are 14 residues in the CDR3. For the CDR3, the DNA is TGTGCCAGCTCACCAAGCGGAGCCGTCTATGGCTACACCTTC. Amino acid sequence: CASSPSGAVYGYTF.

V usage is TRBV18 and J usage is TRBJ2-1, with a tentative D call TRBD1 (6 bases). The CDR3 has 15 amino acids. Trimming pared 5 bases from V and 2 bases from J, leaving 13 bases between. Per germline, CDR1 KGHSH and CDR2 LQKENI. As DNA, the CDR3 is TGTGCCAGCTCAGAAACGCAGGGGCCCTACAATGAGCAGTTCTTC. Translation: CASSETQGPYNEQFF.

The CDR3 region has the DNA TGCGCCAGCAGCTTGGGGCCCGGTCGGGATAATGAGCAGTTCTTC. This gives the protein CASSLGPGRDNEQFF. V and J are TRBV5-1 and TRBJ2-1; a possible D gene is TRBD2 (5 bases). CDR3 length equals 15 residues. V lost 0 bases to trimming and J lost 7 bases, with 14 bases between them. The germline V gene encodes CDR1 SGHRS and CDR2 YFSETQ.

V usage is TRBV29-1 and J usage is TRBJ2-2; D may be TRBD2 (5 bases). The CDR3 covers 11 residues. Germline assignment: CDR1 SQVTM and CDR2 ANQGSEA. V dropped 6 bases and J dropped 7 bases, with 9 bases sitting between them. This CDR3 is CSVRAGGELFF. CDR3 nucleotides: TGCAGCGTACGGGCGGGCGGGGAGCTGTTTTTT.

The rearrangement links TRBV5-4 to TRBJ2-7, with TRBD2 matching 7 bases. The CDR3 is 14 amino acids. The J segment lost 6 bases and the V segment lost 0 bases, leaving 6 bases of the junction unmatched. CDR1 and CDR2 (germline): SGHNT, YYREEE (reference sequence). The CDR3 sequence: CASSLAGGSLEQYF. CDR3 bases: TGTGCCAGCAGCTTGGCGGGCGGGAGCCTCGAGCAGTACTTC.

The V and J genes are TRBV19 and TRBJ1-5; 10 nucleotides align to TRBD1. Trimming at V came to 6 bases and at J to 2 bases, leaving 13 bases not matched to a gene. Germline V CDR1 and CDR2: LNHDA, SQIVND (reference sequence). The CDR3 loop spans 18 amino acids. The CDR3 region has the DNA TGTGCCAGTAGACCCTCCCGGGACAGGGGTCGGGGCAATCAGCCCCAGCATTTT. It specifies CASRPSRDRGRGNQPQHF. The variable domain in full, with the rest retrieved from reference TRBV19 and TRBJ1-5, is DGGITQSPKYLFRKEGQNVTLSCEQNLNHDAMYWYRQDPGQGLRLIYYSQIVNDFQKGDIAEGYSVSREKKESFPLTVTSAQKNPTAFYLCASRPSRDRGRGNQPQHFGDGTRLSIL.

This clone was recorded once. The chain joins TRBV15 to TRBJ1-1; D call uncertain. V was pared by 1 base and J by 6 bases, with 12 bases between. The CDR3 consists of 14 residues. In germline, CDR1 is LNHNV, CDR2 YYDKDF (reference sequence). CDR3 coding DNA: TGTGCCACCAGCAGAGGCGGCGCTGTGGCTGAAGCTTTCTTT. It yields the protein CATSRGGAVAEAFF.

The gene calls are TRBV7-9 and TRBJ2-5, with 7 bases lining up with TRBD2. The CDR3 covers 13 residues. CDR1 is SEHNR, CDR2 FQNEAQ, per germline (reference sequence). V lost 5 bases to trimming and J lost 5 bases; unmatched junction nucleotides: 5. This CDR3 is CASSVRGGETQYF. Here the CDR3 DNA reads TGTGCCAGCAGCGTAAGGGGAGGGGAGACCCAGTACTTC. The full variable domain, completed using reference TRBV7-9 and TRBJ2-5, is DTGVSQNPRHKITKRGQNVTFRCDPISEHNRLYWYRQTLGQGPEFLTYFQNEAQLEKSRLLSDRFSAERPKGSFSTLEIQRTEQGDSAMYLCASSVRGGETQYFGPGTRLLVL.

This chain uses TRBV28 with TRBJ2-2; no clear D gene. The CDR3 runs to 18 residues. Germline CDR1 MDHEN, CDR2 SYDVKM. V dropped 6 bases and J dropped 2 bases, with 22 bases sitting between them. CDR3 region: CASRHLSAGQSNTGELFF. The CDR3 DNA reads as TGTGCCAGCAGGCACCTCTCGGCAGGCCAATCTAACACCGGGGAGCTGTTTTTT.

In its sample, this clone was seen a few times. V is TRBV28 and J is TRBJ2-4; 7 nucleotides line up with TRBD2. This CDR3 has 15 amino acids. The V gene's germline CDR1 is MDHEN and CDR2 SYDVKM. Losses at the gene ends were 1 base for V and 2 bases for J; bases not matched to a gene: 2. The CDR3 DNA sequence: TGTGCCAGCAGTTTATACGGGAGGTCCAAAAACATTCAGTACTTC. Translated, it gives CASSLYGRSKNIQYF.

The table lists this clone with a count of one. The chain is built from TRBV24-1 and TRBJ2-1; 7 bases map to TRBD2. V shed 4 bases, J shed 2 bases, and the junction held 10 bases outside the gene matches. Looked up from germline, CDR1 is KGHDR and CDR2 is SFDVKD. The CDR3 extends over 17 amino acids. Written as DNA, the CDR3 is TGTGCCACCAGTGACGATAGCGGGTCGAGAACCTACAATGAGCAGTTCTTC. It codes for CATSDDSGSRTYNEQFF.

For the CDR3, the DNA is TGTGCCTGGAACCCCGGTGCGGTTGAAAAACTGTTTTTT. This encodes CAWNPGAVEKLFF. This chain links TRBV30 with TRBJ1-4; D is uncertain. CDR3 length: 13 residues. The V end was cut by 4 bases, the J end by 7 bases, with 13 bases between. Per germline, CDR1 GTSNPN and CDR2 SVGIG (reference sequence).

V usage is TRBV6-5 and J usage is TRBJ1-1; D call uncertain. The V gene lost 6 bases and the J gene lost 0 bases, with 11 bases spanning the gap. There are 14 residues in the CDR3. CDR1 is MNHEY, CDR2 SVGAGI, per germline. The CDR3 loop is CASRVPGMNTEAFF. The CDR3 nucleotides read TGTGCCAGCAGAGTCCCCGGGATGAACACTGAAGCTTTCTTT.

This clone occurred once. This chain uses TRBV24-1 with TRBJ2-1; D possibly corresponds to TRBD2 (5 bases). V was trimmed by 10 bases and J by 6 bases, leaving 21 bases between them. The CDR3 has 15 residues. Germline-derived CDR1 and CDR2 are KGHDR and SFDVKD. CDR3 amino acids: CATSTRAGLGNEQFF. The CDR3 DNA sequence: TGTGCCACTTCAACTAGGGCAGGATTGGGCAATGAGCAGTTCTTC.

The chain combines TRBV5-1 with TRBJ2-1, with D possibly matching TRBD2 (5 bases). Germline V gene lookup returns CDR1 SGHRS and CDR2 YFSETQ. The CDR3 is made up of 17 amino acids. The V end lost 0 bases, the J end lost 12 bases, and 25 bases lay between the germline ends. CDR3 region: CASSLASGSSYSSRQFF. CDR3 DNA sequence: TGCGCCAGCAGCTTGGCCTCGGGGAGTTCTTACAGCAGTAGGCAGTTCTTC. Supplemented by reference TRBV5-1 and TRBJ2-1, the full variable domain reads KAGVTQTPRYLIKTRGQQVTLSCSPISGHRSVSWYQQTPGQGLQFLFEYFSETQRNKGNFPGRFSGRQFSNSRSEMNVSTLELGDSALYLCASSLASGSSYSSRQFFGPGTRLTVL.

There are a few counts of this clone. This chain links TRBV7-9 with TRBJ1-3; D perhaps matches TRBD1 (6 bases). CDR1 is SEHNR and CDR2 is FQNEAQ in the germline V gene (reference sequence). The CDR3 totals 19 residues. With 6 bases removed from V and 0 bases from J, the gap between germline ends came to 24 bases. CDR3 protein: CASRGTKGLSHLSGNTIYF. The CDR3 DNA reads TGTGCCAGCAGGGGGACAAAGGGTCTCTCCCACCTCTCTGGAAACACCATATATTTT.

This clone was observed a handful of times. The CDR3 protein is CASRLSGEYTEAFF. CDR3 in DNA: TGCGCCAGCAGACTGTCGGGGGAGTACACTGAAGCTTTCTTT. This chain links TRBV5-1 with TRBJ1-1; weak D call: TRBD1 (5 bases). The CDR3 runs 14 residues. The V end was cut by 5 bases, the J end by 3 bases, with 14 bases between. Germline-derived CDR1 and CDR2 are SGHRS and YFSETQ.